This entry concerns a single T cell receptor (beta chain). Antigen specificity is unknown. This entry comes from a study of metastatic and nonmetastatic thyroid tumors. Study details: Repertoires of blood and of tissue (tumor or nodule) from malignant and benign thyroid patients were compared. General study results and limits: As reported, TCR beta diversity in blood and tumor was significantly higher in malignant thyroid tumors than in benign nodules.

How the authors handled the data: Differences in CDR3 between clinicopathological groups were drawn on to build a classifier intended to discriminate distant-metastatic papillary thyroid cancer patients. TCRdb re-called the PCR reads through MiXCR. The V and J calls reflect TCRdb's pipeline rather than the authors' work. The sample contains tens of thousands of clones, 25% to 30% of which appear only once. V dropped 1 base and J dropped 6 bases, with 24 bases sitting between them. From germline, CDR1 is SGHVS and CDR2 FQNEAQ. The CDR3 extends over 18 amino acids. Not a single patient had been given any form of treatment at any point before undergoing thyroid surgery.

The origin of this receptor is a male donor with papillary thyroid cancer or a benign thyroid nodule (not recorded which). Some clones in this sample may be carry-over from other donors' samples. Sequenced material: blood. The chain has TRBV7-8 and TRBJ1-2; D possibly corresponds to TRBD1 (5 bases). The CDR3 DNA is TGTGCCAGCAGCTTAGGGGGACTGACAAAGTTTTCGGTTAATGGCTACACCTTC. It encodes CASSLGGLTKFSVNGYTF.